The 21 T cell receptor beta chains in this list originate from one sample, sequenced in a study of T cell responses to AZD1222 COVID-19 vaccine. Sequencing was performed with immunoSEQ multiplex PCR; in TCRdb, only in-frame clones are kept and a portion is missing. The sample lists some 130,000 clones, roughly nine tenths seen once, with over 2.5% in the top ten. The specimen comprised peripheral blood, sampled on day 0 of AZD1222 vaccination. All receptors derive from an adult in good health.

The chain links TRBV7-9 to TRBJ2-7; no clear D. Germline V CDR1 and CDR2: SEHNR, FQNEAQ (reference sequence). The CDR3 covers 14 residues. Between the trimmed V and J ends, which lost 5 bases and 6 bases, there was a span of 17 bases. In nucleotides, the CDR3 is TGTGCCAGCAGCCCCGCGCCGCCACTGGGCGAGCAGTACTTC. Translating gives CASSPAPPLGEQYF.

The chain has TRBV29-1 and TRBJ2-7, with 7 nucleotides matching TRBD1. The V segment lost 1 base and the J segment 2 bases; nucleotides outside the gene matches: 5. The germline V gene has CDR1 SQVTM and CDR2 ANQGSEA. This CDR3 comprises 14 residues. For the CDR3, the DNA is TGCAGCGTTGAAGTCGGGACAGCGACCTACGAGCAGTACTTC. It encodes CSVEVGTATYEQYF.

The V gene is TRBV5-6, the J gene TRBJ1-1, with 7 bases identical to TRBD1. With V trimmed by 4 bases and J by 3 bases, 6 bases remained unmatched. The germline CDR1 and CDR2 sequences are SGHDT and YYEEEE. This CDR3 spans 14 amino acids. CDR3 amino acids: CASSPGTDDTEAFF. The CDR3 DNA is TGTGCCAGCAGCCCTGGGACAGATGACACTGAAGCTTTCTTT.

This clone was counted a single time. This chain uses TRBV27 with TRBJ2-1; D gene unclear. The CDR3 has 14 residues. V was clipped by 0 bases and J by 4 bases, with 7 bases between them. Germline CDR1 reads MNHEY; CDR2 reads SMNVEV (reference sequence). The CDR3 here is CASSLSGIYNEQFF. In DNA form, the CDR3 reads TGTGCCAGCAGTTTATCGGGGATTTACAATGAGCAGTTCTTC.

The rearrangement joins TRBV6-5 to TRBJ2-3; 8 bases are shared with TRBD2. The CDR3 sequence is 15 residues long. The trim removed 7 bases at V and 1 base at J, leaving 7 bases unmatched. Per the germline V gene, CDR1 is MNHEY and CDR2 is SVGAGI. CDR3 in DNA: TGTGCCAGCAAAAGCGGGGGCGGTGGCACAGATACGCAGTATTTT. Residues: CASKSGGGGTDTQYF.

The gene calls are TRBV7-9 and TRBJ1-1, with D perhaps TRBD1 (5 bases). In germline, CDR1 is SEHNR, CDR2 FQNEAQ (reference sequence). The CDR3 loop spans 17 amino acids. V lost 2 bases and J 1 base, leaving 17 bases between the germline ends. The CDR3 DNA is TGTGCCAGCAGCTTACTGGACAACCCTCTAAAGAACACTGAAGCTTTCTTT. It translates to CASSLLDNPLKNTEAFF.

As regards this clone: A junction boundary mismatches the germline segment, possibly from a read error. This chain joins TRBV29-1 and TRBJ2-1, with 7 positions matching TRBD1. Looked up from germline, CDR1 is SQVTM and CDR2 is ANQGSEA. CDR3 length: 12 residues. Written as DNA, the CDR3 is TGCAGCTTTGAGACAGGGAGAAATGAGCAGTTCTTC. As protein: CSFETGRNEQFF.

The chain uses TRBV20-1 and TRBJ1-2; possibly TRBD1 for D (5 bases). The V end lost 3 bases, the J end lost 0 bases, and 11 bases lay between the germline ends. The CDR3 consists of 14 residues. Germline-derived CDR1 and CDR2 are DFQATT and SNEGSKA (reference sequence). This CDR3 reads CSASEGAANYGYTF. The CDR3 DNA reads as TGCAGTGCTAGTGAAGGGGCCGCTAACTATGGCTACACCTTC.

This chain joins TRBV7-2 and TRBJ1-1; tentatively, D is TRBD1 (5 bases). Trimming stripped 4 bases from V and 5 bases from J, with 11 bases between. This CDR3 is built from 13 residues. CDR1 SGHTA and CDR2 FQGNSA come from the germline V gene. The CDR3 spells CASSSTRGTEAFF. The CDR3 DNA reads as TGTGCCAGCAGCTCGACAAGGGGAACTGAAGCTTTCTTT.

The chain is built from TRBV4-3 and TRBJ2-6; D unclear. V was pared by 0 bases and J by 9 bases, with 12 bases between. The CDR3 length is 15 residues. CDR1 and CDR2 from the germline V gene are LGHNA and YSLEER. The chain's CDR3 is CASSQDSLLGNVLTF. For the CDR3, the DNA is TGCGCCAGCAGCCAAGATTCGCTACTCGGCAACGTCCTGACTTTC.

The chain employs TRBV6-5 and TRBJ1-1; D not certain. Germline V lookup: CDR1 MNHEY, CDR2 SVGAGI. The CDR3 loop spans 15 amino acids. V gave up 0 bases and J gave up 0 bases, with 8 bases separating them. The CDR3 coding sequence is TGTGCCAGCAGTTACTCAACCACCATGAACACTGAAGCTTTCTTT. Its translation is CASSYSTTMNTEAFF.

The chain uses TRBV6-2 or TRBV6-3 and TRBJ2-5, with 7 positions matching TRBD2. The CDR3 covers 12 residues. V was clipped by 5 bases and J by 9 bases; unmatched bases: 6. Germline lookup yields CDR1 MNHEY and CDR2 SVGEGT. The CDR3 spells CASSPWEGPQYF. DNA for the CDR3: TGTGCCAGCAGTCCCTGGGAGGGGCCCCAGTACTTC.

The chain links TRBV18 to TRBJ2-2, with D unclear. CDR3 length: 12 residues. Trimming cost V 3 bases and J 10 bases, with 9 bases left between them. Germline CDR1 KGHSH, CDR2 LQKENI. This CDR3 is CASSPTGPELFF. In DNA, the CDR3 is TGTGCCAGCTCACCGACCGGACCGGAGCTGTTTTTT.

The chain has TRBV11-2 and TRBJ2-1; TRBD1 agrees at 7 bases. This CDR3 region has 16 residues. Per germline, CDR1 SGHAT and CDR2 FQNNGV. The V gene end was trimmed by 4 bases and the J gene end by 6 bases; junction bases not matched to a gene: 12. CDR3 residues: CASSSLSQQGSNEQFF. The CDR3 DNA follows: TGTGCCAGCAGCTCGCTTAGTCAACAGGGGAGCAATGAGCAGTTCTTC.

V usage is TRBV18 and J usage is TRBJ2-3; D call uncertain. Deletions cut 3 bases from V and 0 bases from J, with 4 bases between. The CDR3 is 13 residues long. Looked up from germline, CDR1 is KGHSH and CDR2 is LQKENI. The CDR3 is CASSPPSTDTQYF. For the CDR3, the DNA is TGTGCCAGCTCACCCCCTAGCACAGATACGCAGTATTTT.

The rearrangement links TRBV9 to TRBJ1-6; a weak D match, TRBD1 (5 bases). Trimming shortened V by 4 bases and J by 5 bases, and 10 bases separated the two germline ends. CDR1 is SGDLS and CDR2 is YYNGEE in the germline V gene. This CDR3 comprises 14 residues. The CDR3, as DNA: TGTGCCAGCAGCCCGGGACGGAATAATTCACCCCTCCACTTT. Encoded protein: CASSPGRNNSPLHF. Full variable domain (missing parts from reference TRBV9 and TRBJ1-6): DSGVTQTPKHLITATGQRVTLRCSPRSGDLSVYWYQQSLDQGLQFLIQYYNGEERAKGNILERFSAQQFPDLHSELNLSSLELGDSALYFCASSPGRNNSPLHFGNGTRLTVT.

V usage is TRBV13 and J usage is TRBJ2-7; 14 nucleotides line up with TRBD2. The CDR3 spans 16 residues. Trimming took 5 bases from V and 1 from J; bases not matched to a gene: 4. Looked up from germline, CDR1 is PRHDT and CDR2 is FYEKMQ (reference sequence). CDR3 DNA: TGTGCCAGCAGCCCTAGGACTAGCGGGAGGTCCTACGAGCAGTACTTC. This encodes CASSPRTSGRSYEQYF.

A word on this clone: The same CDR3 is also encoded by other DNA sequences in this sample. The CDR3 nucleotides read TGCGCCAGCAGCCCTGACGGGAATGAGCAGTTCTTC. Translating gives CASSPDGNEQFF. The V and J genes are TRBV5-1 and TRBJ2-1, with D uncertain. The V and J ends lost 4 bases and 7 bases respectively, with 9 bases between them. This CDR3 contains 12 residues. CDR1 is SGHRS, CDR2 YFSETQ, per germline.

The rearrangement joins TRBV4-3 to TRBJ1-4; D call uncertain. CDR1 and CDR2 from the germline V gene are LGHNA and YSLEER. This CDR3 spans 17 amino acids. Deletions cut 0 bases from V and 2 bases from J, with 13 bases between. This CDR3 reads CASSQDRAGYTNEKLFF. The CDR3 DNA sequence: TGCGCCAGCAGCCAAGATAGAGCTGGGTATACTAATGAAAAACTGTTTTTT.

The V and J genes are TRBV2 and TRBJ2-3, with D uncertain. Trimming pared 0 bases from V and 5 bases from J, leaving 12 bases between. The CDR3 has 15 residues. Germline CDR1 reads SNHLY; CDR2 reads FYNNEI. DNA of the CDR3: TGTGCCAGCAGTGAAGCTTGGCCCAGGATAGATACGCAGTATTTT. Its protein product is CASSEAWPRIDTQYF.

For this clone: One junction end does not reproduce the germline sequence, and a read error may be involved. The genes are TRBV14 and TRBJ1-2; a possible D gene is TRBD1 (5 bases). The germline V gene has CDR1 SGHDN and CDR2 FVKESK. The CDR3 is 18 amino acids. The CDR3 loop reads CASNQGSGQGDPTKDYTF. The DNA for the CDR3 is TGTGCCAGCAACCAAGGGAGTGGGCAGGGAGACCCAACTAAGGACTACACCTTC.